Reported below is one T cell receptor (beta chain). No antigen is known for it. Clones were sequenced by immunoSEQ multiplex PCR, and TCRdb holds only the in-frame ones, with some missing. This sample carries some 28,000 clones, 80% to 90% of them seen once, and the ten largest clones take 6.8%. The data belong to a study of T cells in localized non-small cell lung cancer. Whole-study results and caveats: Uninvolved adjacent lung had higher T cell clonality than tumor and all other tissues. Because sequencing included only one region (of the tumor), heterogeneity remains possible. Higher adjacent-lung clonality was associated with shorter survival. Appearing in adjacent lung were a median about 60 of the top 100 tumor clones.

Trimming cost V 8 bases and J 1 base, with 14 bases left between them. Looked up from germline, CDR1 is ENHRY and CDR2 is SYGVKD. The CDR3 is made up of 14 amino acids. The rearrangement uses TRBV10-3 and TRBJ1-1; D call uncertain. The receptor's source is a male donor at least 60 years old with stage I lung adenocarcinoma. The source material was peripheral blood, sampled before any cancer treatment. The CDR3 is CAISRVDQNTEAFF. The CDR3 DNA follows: TGTGCCATCTCCCGGGTAGATCAGAACACTGAAGCTTTCTTT.